This is a list of T cell receptor beta chains from one sample in a study of T cell responses to AZD1222 COVID-19 vaccine. Sequencing was performed with immunoSEQ multiplex PCR; in TCRdb, only in-frame clones are kept and a portion is missing. The sample has under 200,000 clones; approximately 91% are singletons. The input for sequencing was peripheral blood, taken on day 0 of AZD1222 vaccination. The receptors stem from an adult in good health. Both conserved end residues are part of each CDR3. D genes are given only for firm matches. Clone size is not always given. Where it is, it says once, few, many or a class for expanded clones.

J gene	V gene	clone size	D gene	CDR3 protein	CDR3 DNA
TRBJ2-1	TRBV6-1	NA	NA	CASSEADLAPYNEQFF	TGTGCCAGCAGTGAAGCTGATCTAGCGCCCTACAATGAGCAGTTCTTC
TRBJ2-1	TRBV20-1	once	NA	CSSGLNEQFF	TGCAGTAGCGGTCTCAATGAGCAGTTCTTC
TRBJ2-7	TRBV7-9	NA	TRBD1	CASSRRDRVYEQYF	TGTGCCAGCAGCCGCCGGGACAGGGTCTACGAGCAGTACTTC
TRBJ2-7	TRBV28	NA	NA	CASSRYEQYF	TGTGCCAGCAGTCGTTACGAGCAGTACTTC
TRBJ1-6	TRBV27	NA	NA	CASSLSLSGGGSPLHF	TGTGCCAGCAGTTTATCGCTCTCGGGGGGCGGATCACCCCTCCACTTT
TRBJ2-7	TRBV19	NA	NA	CASKTGIGEQYF	TGTGCCAGTAAAACAGGGATCGGCGAGCAGTACTTC
TRBJ2-7	TRBV6-2/TRBV6-3	NA	NA	CASSYVGGPMYEQYF	TGTGCCAGCAGTTACGTCGGGGGGCCCATGTACGAGCAGTACTTC
TRBJ2-7	TRBV6-6	NA	NA	CASSYSQRDSRYEQYF	TGTGCCAGCAGTTACTCACAACGGGACTCCCGTTACGAGCAGTACTTC
TRBJ2-1	TRBV20-1	NA	TRBD2	CSASRQFGLGGHEQFF	TGCAGTGCTAGTCGGCAATTTGGACTAGGAGGTCATGAGCAGTTCTTC
TRBJ2-2	TRBV28	NA	NA	CASSLVLLAGELFF	TGTGCCAGCAGTTTGGTGTTACTGGCCGGGGAGCTGTTTTTT
TRBJ2-7	TRBV5-1	NA	TRBD1	CASSFLPVGTASYEQYF	TGCGCCAGCAGCTTTTTGCCCGTGGGGACAGCCTCCTACGAGCAGTACTTC
TRBJ1-1	TRBV6-5	NA	TRBD1	CASLLFLTGGTEAFF	TGTGCCAGCCTACTCTTTCTTACAGGGGGCACTGAAGCTTTCTTT
TRBJ2-3	TRBV5-4	NA	NA	CASSLVGGGTDTQYF	TGTGCCAGCAGCTTGGTAGGGGGTGGCACAGATACGCAGTATTTT
TRBJ1-3	TRBV10-1	NA	NA	CASSESAGRGNTIYF	TGCGCCAGCAGTGAGTCGGCAGGGAGGGGAAACACCATATATTTT
TRBJ1-2	TRBV6-5	NA	TRBD1	CASSYSGQGNNYGYTF	TGTGCCAGCAGTTACTCCGGACAGGGAAATAACTATGGCTACACCTTC
TRBJ1-2	TRBV28	once	NA	CASSRDSNYGYTF	TGTGCCAGCAGCCGCGACTCTAACTATGGCTACACCTTC
TRBJ1-1	TRBV20-1	NA	NA	CSARPYTEAFF	TGCAGTGCTAGACCCTACACTGAAGCTTTCTTT
TRBJ1-2	TRBV2	NA	TRBD1	CASRETGESYGYTF	TGTGCCAGCAGGGAGACAGGGGAGTCCTATGGCTACACCTTC
TRBJ2-1	TRBV24-1	NA	TRBD2	CATSDYSGLWGNEQFF	TGTGCCACCAGTGATTATAGCGGGCTATGGGGCAATGAGCAGTTCTTC
TRBJ2-1	TRBV11-3	NA	NA	CASSRSGRHNEQFF	TGTGCCAGCAGCAGGAGCGGACGCCACAATGAGCAGTTCTTC
TRBJ2-1	TRBV6-2/TRBV6-3	NA	TRBD2	CASSYSRTSGNEQFF	TGTGCCAGCAGTTACTCGCGGACTAGCGGCAATGAGCAGTTCTTC
TRBJ2-4	TRBV10-3	NA	NA	CATGLGPLLAKNIQYF	TGTGCCACGGGTCTTGGGCCGTTATTAGCCAAAAACATTCAGTACTTC
TRBJ1-1	TRBV5-1	NA	TRBD1	CASSPQGADTEAFF	TGCGCCAGCAGCCCACAGGGGGCAGACACTGAAGCTTTCTTT
TRBJ2-7	TRBV6-2/TRBV6-3	NA	TRBD1	CASSYGQGGYEQYF	TGTGCCAGCAGTTACGGACAGGGTGGATACGAGCAGTACTTC